This record looks at one T cell receptor beta chain sequence and its context. The antigen is unknown. The time point denotes: healthy volunteer bleed at 2 weeks. The authors extracted total RNA from unfractionated whole blood. Each cDNA molecule in the library carried unique molecular identifiers. In the study's own analysis: Individual samples carried between about 23,224 and 700,000 TCRs, with 95,638 as the median. TCRdb analysed the RACE reads with MiXCR anew, one entry per CDR3 protein. The V and J calls were determined by TCRdb, not by the authors. The table records 80,000 to 100,000 distinct CDR3 sequences, about 8.6% of them present only once. J lost 9 bases, V lost 3 bases, and 9 bases had no gene match. CDR3 size: 14 residues. Germline CDR1 is SGDLS and CDR2 is YYNGEE. This specimen comes from a study of human T cells and chemical hapten exposure. Study at large: Among samples, TCR yields varied mainly because of small differences in pooled library volume.

Findings of the study overall: No change in TCRs above 1 in 1000 frequency was produced by DPC sensitization.

The sequenced sample consisted of whole blood. This TCR was sampled from a female donor in good health. Some clones in this sample may be carry-over from other donors' samples. The chain joins TRBV9 to TRBJ2-1; 7 positions match TRBD1. For the CDR3, the DNA is TGTGCCAGCAGCGGACAGGGTGCATTGATTGAGCAGTTCTTC. The encoded protein is CASSGQGALIEQFF.